This T cell receptor beta chain was recorded in a study of tumor and adjacent non-tumor tissue in lung cancer. Whole-study findings and limits: TCR diversity was significantly greater in tumor than normal lung tissue. Normal lung showed higher cumulative top 100 clone frequency than tumor. Patients with more diverse tumor TCRs had worse survival.

With respect to this clonotype: The antigen remains undetermined. A read error may be the cause here, since a much bigger clone is one base away.

The length of the CDR3 is 13 residues. RNA was extracted from bulk tissue without any cell sorting. Donors were chemotherapy-naive, newly diagnosed lung cancer surgical patients in China, August–late 2014. Three rounds of nested PCR, following a modified ARM-PCR protocol, produced the TCRbeta library. TCRdb passed the multiplex PCR reads through MiXCR, listing each CDR3 protein once. This table holds 200,000 or so distinct CDR3 sequences, about two thirds found once. The sequence was collected from a man in his fifties or sixties with non-small cell lung cancer. The V and J genes are TRBV6-7 and TRBJ2-3; D unclear. TRBV6-7 is marked as an open reading frame, function uncertain. Material: lung tumor tissue. The CDR3, as DNA: TGTGCCAGCAGTTACAGACCCCCAGATACGCGGTATTTT. Translation: CASSYRPPDTRYF.